The source of this T cell receptor beta chain is a study of OX40 agonist ivuxolimab in advanced cancers. General notes on the study: The costimulatory receptor OX40 (CD134) was targeted by ivuxolimab, a fully human IgG2 agonistic monoclonal antibody. Intravenous ivuxolimab was administered to patients every 2 weeks at six dose levels: 0.01, 0.1, 0.3, 1.5, 3 and 10 mg/kg. Among the roughly 50 dose-escalation patients, some 20 had hepatocellular carcinoma, around 15 melanoma, 9 renal cell carcinoma and 9 head and neck cancer. In the dose-escalation cohort, approximately 83% of patients were male, and the mean age was roughly 60 years with a range of roughly 23 to 79. Prior anti-PD-1, anti-PD-L1 or anti-CTLA-4 therapy was permitted, and approximately 40% of dose-escalation patients had received checkpoint inhibitors. Partial responses occurred in three dose-escalation patients: two with cutaneous melanoma and one with hepatocellular carcinoma. Peripheral TCRbeta sequencing was intended to test whether TCR sequence diversity was altered and clonal T-cell expansion was caused by ivuxolimab. The paper reports the monotherapy dose-escalation portion (N ≈ 50 patients) of the phase I ivuxolimab trial. What the study reported, not specific to this receptor: Low levels of normalized T-cell clonal expansion were also shown by some nonresponding patients. At doses from 0.1 to 3.0 mg/kg, clonal expansion was seen in both CD4+ and CD8+ blood T cells between baseline and week 6. After ivuxolimab, expanded clones were on average more numerous among CD8+ T cells than among CD4+ T cells. The antigen specificity of the peripheral T cells that underwent clonal expansion was not determined. In partial responders in the 0.1-3.0 mg/kg groups, normalized peripheral clonal expansion was found to be among the lowest, especially among CD8+ T cells.

The trial excluded patients who had a history of autoimmune disease or were on systemic immunosuppression. Peripheral blood for TCR sequencing was collected from all dose cohorts at baseline, on cycle 4 day 1, and on cycle 7 day 1. Samples were obtained from an open-label, multicenter, first-in-human phase I dose-escalation trial of ivuxolimab. Adults with locally advanced or metastatic melanoma, renal cell carcinoma, hepatocellular carcinoma or head and neck squamous cell carcinoma were enrolled in the trial. Before TCR sequencing, CD4+ and CD8+ T cells were separately sorted from peripheral blood. Details on this clone: Its binding antigen is unknown. Base qualities are missing; no much larger clone stands one base away.

The CDR3 holds 14 amino acids from the cysteine to the phenylalanine. Only the CDR3 DNA is retained, 42 bases long and in frame from the first base. According to the germline V gene, CDR1 reads SGHTA and CDR2 reads FQGTGA. Trimming takes 5 bases off V and 4 bases off J; junction bases not matched to a gene: 2. To sequence the TCRbeta CDR3 region, genomic DNA was isolated from the sorted cells. TCRbeta CDR3 regions were sequenced using the immunoSEQ Assay. Sourced from immuneACCESS, this table was stored by TCRdb with only in-frame sequences that have V and J called. A share of the clones is absent; for the studies checked, an unresolved V gene accounts for under half, and the remainder has no known explanation. This sample has around 90,000 clones in its table, and just under 90% of those were observed once. Clones ranked in the top ten supply less than 8% of the sample.

The chain is encoded by TRBV7-3 joined to TRBJ2-5; 12 of the junction bases match TRBD2. The sample here was CD4+ or CD8+ T cells sorted from blood, taken in a trial of the OX40 agonist ivuxolimab. The source is an adult with an advanced solid tumor such as melanoma, head and neck, liver or kidney cancer. The bases are TGTGCCAGCAGCCGGGGACTAGCGGGAGAGACCCAGTACTTC. Translated, this gives CASSRGLAGETQYF.